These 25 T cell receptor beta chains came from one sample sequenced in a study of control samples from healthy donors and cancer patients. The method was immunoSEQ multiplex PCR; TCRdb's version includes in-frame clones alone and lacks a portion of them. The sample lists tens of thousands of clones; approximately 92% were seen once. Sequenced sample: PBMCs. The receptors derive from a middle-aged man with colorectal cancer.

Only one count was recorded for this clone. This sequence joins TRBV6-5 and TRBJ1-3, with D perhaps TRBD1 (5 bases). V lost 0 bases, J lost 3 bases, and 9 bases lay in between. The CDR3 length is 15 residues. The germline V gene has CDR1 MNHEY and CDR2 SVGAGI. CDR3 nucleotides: TGTGCCAGCAGTTACTCGGGGGGTTTTGGAAACACCATATATTTT. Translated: CASSYSGGFGNTIYF.

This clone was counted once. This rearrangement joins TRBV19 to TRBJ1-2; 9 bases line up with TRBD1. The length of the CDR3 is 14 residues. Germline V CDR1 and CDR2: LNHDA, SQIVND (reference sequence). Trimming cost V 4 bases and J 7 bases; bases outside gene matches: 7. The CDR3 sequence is CASSRDGQGFGYTF. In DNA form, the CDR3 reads TGTGCCAGTAGTAGGGACGGACAGGGGTTTGGCTACACCTTC.

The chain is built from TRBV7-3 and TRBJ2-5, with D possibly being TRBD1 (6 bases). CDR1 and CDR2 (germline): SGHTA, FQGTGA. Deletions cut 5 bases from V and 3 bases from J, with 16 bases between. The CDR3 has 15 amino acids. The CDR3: CASSHDRPSEETQYF. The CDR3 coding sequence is TGTGCCAGCAGCCACGACAGGCCGAGTGAAGAGACCCAGTACTTC.

CDR3 sequence reads: CASSIDRITEAFF. The CDR3, as DNA: TGTGCCAGCAGCATAGACCGAATCACTGAAGCTTTCTTT. This chain links TRBV7-2 with TRBJ1-1; no reliable D call. Germline CDR1 reads SGHTA; CDR2 reads FQGNSA. The CDR3 sequence is 13 residues long. V shed 5 bases and J shed 4 bases, with 11 bases lying between them.

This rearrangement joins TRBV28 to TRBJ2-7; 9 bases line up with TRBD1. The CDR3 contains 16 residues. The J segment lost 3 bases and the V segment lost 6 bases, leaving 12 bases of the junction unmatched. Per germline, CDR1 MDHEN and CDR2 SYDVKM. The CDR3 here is CASRPGQGTLGYEQYF. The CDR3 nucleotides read TGTGCCAGCAGACCAGGACAGGGGACACTAGGCTACGAGCAGTACTTC.

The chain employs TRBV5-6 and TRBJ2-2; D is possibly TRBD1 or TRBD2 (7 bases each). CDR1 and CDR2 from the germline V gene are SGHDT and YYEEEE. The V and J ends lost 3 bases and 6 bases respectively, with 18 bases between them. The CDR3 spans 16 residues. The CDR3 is CASSWGGQRVPGELFF. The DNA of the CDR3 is TGTGCCAGCAGCTGGGGGGGACAGCGGGTTCCCGGGGAGCTGTTTTTT.

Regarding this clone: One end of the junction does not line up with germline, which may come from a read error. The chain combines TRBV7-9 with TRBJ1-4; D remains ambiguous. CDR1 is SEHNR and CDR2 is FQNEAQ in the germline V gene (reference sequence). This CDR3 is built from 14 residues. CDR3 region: CASSLGQPDGKLFF. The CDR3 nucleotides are TGTGCCAGTAGCTTAGGGCAGCCCGATGGAAAACTGTTTTTT.

CDR3 residues: CASSWTDTDTQYF. Here the CDR3 DNA reads TGTGCCAGCAGCTGGACAGACACAGATACGCAGTATTTT. The chain uses TRBV7-3 and TRBJ2-3, with D maybe TRBD1 (6 bases). The V and J ends lost 4 bases and 2 bases respectively, with 7 bases between them. Per germline, CDR1 SGHTA and CDR2 FQGTGA. The CDR3 runs to 13 residues. The full variable domain, in which reference TRBV7-3 and TRBJ2-3 provide the parts outside the CDR3, is GAGVSQTPSNKVTEKGKYVELRCDPISGHTALYWYRQSLGQGPEFLIYFQGTGAADDSGLPNDRFFAVRPEGSVSTLKIQRTERGDSAVYLCASSWTDTDTQYFGPGTRLTVL.

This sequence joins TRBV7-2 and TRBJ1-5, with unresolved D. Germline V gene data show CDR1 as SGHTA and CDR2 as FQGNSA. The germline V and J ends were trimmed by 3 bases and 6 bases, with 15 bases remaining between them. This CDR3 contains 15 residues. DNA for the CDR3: TGTGCCAGCAGCTTGCGGACTGAGCTGGGTCAGCCCCAGCATTTT. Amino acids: CASSLRTELGQPQHF.

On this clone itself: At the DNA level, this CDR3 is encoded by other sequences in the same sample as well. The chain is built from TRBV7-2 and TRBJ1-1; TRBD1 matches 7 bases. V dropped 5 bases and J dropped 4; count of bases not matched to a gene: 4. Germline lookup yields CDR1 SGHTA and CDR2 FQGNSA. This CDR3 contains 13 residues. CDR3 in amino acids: CASSRDRATEAFF. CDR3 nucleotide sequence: TGTGCCAGCAGCCGAGACAGGGCCACTGAAGCTTTCTTT.

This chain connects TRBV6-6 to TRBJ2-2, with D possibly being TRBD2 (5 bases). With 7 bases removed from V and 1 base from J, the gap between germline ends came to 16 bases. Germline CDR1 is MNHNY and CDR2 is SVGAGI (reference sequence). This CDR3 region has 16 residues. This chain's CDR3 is CASKPRRGRNTGELFF. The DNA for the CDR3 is TGTGCCAGCAAACCCCGGAGAGGGAGGAACACCGGGGAGCTGTTTTTT.

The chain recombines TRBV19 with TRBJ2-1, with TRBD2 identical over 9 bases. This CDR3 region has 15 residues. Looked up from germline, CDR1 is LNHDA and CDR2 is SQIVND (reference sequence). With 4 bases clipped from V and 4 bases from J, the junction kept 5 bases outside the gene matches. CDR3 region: CASSRAGGRYNEQFF. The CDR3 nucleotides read TGTGCCAGTAGTAGGGCGGGGGGGCGGTACAATGAGCAGTTCTTC. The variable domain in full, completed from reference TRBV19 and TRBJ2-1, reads DGGITQSPKYLFRKEGQNVTLSCEQNLNHDAMYWYRQDPGQGLRLIYYSQIVNDFQKGDIAEGYSVSREKKESFPLTVTSAQKNPTAFYLCASSRAGGRYNEQFFGPGTRLTVL.

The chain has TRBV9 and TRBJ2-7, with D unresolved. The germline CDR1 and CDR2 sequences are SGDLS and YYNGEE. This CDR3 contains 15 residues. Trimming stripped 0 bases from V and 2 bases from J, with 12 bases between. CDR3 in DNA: TGTGCCAGCAGCGTAGTCAGGACCTTAGCCTACGAGCAGTACTTC. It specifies CASSVVRTLAYEQYF.

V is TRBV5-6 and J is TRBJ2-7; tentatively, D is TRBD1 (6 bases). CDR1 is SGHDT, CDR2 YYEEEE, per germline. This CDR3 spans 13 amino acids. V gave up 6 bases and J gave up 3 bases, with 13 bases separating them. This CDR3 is CASTSDRVYEQYF. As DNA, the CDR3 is TGTGCCAGCACCTCGGACAGAGTCTACGAGCAGTACTTC.

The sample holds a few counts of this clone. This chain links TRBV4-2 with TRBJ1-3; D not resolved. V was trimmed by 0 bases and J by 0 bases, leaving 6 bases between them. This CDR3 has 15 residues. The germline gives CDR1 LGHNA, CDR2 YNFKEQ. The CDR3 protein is CASSQEGSSGNTIYF. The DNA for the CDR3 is TGTGCCAGCAGCCAAGAAGGCAGCTCTGGAAACACCATATATTTT.

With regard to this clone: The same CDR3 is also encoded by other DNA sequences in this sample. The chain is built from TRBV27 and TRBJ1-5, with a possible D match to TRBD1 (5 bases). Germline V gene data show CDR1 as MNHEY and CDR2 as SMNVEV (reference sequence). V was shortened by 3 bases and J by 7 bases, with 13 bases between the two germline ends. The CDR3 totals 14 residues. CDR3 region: CASSFLGGGQPQHF. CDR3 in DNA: TGTGCCAGCAGTTTCCTTGGGGGGGGGCAGCCCCAGCATTTT.

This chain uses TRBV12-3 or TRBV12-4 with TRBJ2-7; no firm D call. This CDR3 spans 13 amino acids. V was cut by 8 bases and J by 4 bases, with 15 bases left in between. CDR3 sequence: CASRQDLPYEQYF. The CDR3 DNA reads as TGTGCCAGCCGGCAGGACCTCCCATACGAGCAGTACTTC.

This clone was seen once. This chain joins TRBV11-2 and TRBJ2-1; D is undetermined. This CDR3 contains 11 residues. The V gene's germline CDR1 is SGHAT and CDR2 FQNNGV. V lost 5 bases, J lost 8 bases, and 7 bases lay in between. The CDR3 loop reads CASSPRDEQFF. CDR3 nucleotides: TGTGCCAGCAGCCCACGGGATGAGCAGTTCTTC.

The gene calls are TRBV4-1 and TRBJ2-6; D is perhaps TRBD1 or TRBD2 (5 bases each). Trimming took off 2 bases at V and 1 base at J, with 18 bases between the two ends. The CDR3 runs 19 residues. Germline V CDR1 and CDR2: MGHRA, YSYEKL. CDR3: CASSQRGPLVRSGANVLTF. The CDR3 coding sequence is TGCGCCAGCAGCCAACGGGGCCCCCTGGTGAGGTCTGGGGCCAACGTCCTGACTTTC.

CDR3 nucleotides: TGTGCCAGCAGCTCCCTCAAAGGGGGAAATGAGCAGTTCTTC. Translation gives CASSSLKGGNEQFF. The chain recombines TRBV11-3 with TRBJ2-1; D is possibly TRBD1 (6 bases). Germline V gene lookup returns CDR1 SGHNT and CDR2 YENEEA. CDR3 length: 14 amino acids. V dropped 4 bases and J dropped 7 bases, with 14 bases sitting between them.

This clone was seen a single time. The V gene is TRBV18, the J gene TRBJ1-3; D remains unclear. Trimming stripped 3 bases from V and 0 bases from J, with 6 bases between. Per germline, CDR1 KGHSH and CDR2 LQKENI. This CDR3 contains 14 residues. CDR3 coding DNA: TGTGCCAGCTCACCTGACTTCTCTGGAAACACCATATATTTT. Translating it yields CASSPDFSGNTIYF.

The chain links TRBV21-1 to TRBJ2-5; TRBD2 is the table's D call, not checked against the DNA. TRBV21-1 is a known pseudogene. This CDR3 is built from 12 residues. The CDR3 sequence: CASSKARETQYF. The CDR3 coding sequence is TGTGCCAGCAGCAAAGCGAGGGAGACCCAGTACTTC.

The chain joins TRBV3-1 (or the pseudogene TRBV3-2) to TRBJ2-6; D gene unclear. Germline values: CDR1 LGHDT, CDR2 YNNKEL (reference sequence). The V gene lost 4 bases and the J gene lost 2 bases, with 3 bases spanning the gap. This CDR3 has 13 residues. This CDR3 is CASSPPGANVLTF. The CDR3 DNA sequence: TGTGCCAGCAGCCCCCCTGGGGCCAACGTCCTGACTTTC.

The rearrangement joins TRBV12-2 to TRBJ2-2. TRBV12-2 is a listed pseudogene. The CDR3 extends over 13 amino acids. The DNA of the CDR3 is TGTGCAAGTCGCTTTTGTCTTGGAAAGGAGCTGTTTTTT. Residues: CASRFCLGKELFF.

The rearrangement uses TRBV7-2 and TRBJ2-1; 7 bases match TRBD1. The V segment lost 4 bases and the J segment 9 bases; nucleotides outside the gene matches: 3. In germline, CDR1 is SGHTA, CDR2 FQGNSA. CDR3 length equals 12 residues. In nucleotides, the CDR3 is TGTGCCAGCAGCTATCGGGACAGTGAGCAGTTCTTC. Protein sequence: CASSYRDSEQFF.